The clone carrying this TCR beta chain appeared many times. This record comes from a study of T-cell memory formation after mild COVID-19. CDR3 size: 12 residues. Trimming cost V 3 bases and J 7 bases, with 10 bases left between them. Germline V gives CDR1 GTSNPN, CDR2 SVGIG (reference sequence). Amplification by 5'RACE using constant-segment primers produced TCR alpha and TCR beta cDNA libraries that carried sample barcodes and UMIs. TCRdb reprocessed the 5' RACE reads with MiXCR, giving one entry per CDR3 protein. The sample lists about 200,000 distinct CDR3 sequences, 16% occurring once. This sequence joins TRBV30 and TRBJ2-1; tentatively, D is TRBD1 (6 bases). This clonotype was obtained from an adult woman who had mild COVID-19 (a few samples of this study predate the infection). Cell type and time point are not known. Sequencing was carried out using PBMCs or a T cell subset sorted from them (not recorded which). CDR3 residues: CAWRGRGNEQFF. Written as DNA, the CDR3 is TGTGCCTGGAGGGGAAGGGGGAATGAGCAGTTCTTC. The full variable domain, with the rest looked up from reference TRBV30 and TRBJ2-1, is SQTIHQWPATLVQPVGSPLSLECTVEGTSNPNLYWYRQAAGRGLQLLFYSVGIGQISSEVPQNLSASRPQDRQFILSSKKLLLSDSGFYLCAWRGRGNEQFFGPGTRLTVL.